Listed here are 25 T cell receptor beta chains from one sample, sequenced in a study of shared clonotypes between healthy human individuals (dated by TCRdb to 2020 to 2021). Receptors were amplified or captured by the immunoSEQ multiplex PCR assay. TCRdb carries this immuneACCESS record with in-frame sequences only. Its versions omit some clonotypes, under half of them owing to an unresolved V gene in the studies checked, with the rest unexplained. The table for this sample lists about 1,500,000 clones; roughly 97% of them were counted only once. The ten largest clonotypes hold approximately 1.1% of the sample. Sequenced: naive CD4+ T cells sorted from blood. What the cell subset or site label conveys for this sample: CD45RA+ positively selected. These TCRs come from a man under 40 in good health.

This clone has a handful of counts. This chain links TRBV2 with TRBJ1-1, with TRBD1 identical over 7 bases. This CDR3 is 14 amino acids long. Looked up from germline, CDR1 is SNHLY and CDR2 is FYNNEI. With 4 bases clipped from V and 1 base from J, the junction kept 3 bases outside the gene matches. CDR3 loop: CASSATGRNTEAFF. The CDR3 DNA is TGTGCCAGCAGTGCGACAGGGAGGAACACTGAAGCTTTCTTT.

This rearrangement joins TRBV5-4 to TRBJ2-5; D perhaps matches TRBD1 (7 bases). The CDR3 contains 16 residues. Germline CDR1 and CDR2: SGHNT and YYREEE (reference sequence). V was clipped by 2 bases and J by 0 bases, with 14 bases between them. The CDR3 here is CASSFGRGANQETQYF. The DNA for the CDR3 is TGTGCCAGCAGCTTCGGCAGGGGGGCCAACCAAGAGACCCAGTACTTC.

The chain employs TRBV15 and TRBJ2-2; D is perhaps TRBD2 (7 bases). The CDR3 length is 14 residues. V was cut by 6 bases and J by 1 base, with 9 bases left in between. CDR1 and CDR2 from the germline V gene are LNHNV and YYDKDF (reference sequence). The CDR3 here is CATRRGGNTGELFF. CDR3 coding DNA: TGTGCCACCAGGAGGGGGGGGAACACCGGGGAGCTGTTTTTT.

The V and J genes are TRBV7-3 and TRBJ1-5, with D perhaps matching TRBD1 (5 bases). CDR3 length: 17 amino acids. The V end lost 3 bases, the J end lost 0 bases, and 15 bases lay between the germline ends. In germline, CDR1 is SGHTA, CDR2 FQGTGA. The CDR3 DNA reads TGTGCCAGCAGCTTGGGTACGACAGTATATAGCAATCAGCCCCAGCATTTT. As protein: CASSLGTTVYSNQPQHF.

The chain joins TRBV5-4 to TRBJ1-2; tentative D call: TRBD1 (6 bases). Germline lookup yields CDR1 SGHNT and CDR2 YYREEE (reference sequence). CDR3 size: 15 residues. V gave up 3 bases and J gave up 2 bases, with 14 bases separating them. The CDR3 sequence is CASSSLDRTNYGYTF. The DNA for the CDR3 is TGTGCCAGCAGCTCTTTAGACAGGACGAACTATGGCTACACCTTC.

The chain is built from TRBV5-1 and TRBJ1-1; 8 bases align to TRBD1. The CDR3 covers 14 residues. V shed 4 bases, J shed 0 bases, and the junction held 2 bases outside the gene matches. The germline V gene has CDR1 SGHRS and CDR2 YFSETQ. The CDR3 DNA sequence: TGCGCCAGCAGCACGGGACAGGTGAACACTGAAGCTTTCTTT. This translates into CASSTGQVNTEAFF.

This clone appeared a few times. The chain joins TRBV27 to TRBJ2-7; 8 nucleotides match TRBD1. This CDR3 is built from 13 residues. From germline, CDR1 is MNHEY and CDR2 SMNVEV (reference sequence). V shed 5 bases and J 3 bases; nucleotides not matched to a gene: 3. CDR3 protein: CASSRQGSYEQYF. CDR3 nucleotides: TGTGCCAGCAGTCGACAGGGGAGCTACGAGCAGTACTTC.

This chain links TRBV6-5 with TRBJ2-7; D possibly corresponds to TRBD2 (6 bases). CDR1 MNHEY and CDR2 SVGAGI come from the germline V gene. V was pared by 11 bases and J by 0 bases, with 17 bases between. CDR3 length: 14 residues. The CDR3 DNA sequence: TGTGCCGTCCACTCCGGGACTGACTCCTACGAGCAGTACTTC. This codes for CAVHSGTDSYEQYF.

V and J are TRBV28 and TRBJ1-2, with 8 bases lining up with TRBD1. This CDR3 comprises 13 residues. V lost 3 bases and J lost 8; bases outside the gene matches: 5. Germline V CDR1 and CDR2: MDHEN, SYDVKM. The CDR3, as DNA: TGTGCCAGCAGTTTCTCAGGGGGCTTGGGCTACACCTTC. It yields the protein CASSFSGGLGYTF.

V is TRBV7-6 and J is TRBJ2-1; 7 bases fit TRBD1. From germline, CDR1 is SGHVS and CDR2 FNYEAQ. This CDR3 is 14 amino acids long. Trimming removed 2 bases from V and 7 bases from J; junction bases left unmatched: 5. The CDR3 protein is CASSLYEGANEQFF. In DNA, the CDR3 is TGTGCCAGCAGCTTATATGAGGGGGCTAATGAGCAGTTCTTC.

The J gene is TRBJ2-3, the V gene TRBV10-3, with D maybe TRBD2 (5 bases). V was shortened by 5 bases and J by 3 bases, with 9 bases between the two germline ends. The CDR3 has 13 residues. Germline V gene lookup returns CDR1 ENHRY and CDR2 SYGVKD. CDR3: CAISLGATDTQYF. The CDR3 region has the DNA TGTGCCATCAGTCTGGGAGCGACAGATACGCAGTATTTT.

The rearrangement joins TRBV7-9 to TRBJ2-7; 9 nucleotides align to TRBD1. The germline V gene has CDR1 SEHNR and CDR2 FQNEAQ (reference sequence). V trimming: 8 bases; J trimming: 4 bases; junction bases outside the gene matches: 6. CDR3 length: 13 amino acids. In DNA, the CDR3 is TGTGCCAGCTCGCCGGGACAGGGTTACGAGCAGTACTTC. Amino acids: CASSPGQGYEQYF.

The chain carries TRBV5-1 and TRBJ1-2; the match to TRBD1 covers 8 bases. The ends lost 4 bases at V and 4 bases at J; junction bases unmatched: 6. This CDR3 spans 14 amino acids. The germline CDR1 and CDR2 sequences are SGHRS and YFSETQ. CDR3: CASSRTGTSYGYTF. CDR3 sequence (DNA): TGCGCCAGCAGCCGGACAGGGACTTCCTATGGCTACACCTTC.

The V call is TRBV28, the J call TRBJ2-6, with 10 bases matching TRBD1. J gave up 0 bases and V 6 bases, and 5 bases lay outside the gene matches. Germline CDR1 MDHEN, CDR2 SYDVKM. The CDR3 covers 17 residues. The chain's CDR3 is CASSGDRGLSGANVLTF. CDR3 in DNA: TGTGCCAGCAGCGGGGACAGGGGCCTCTCTGGGGCCAACGTCCTGACTTTC.

The rearrangement uses TRBV2 and TRBJ1-2, with D maybe TRBD1 (5 bases). This CDR3 contains 14 residues. Per the germline V gene, CDR1 is SNHLY and CDR2 is FYNNEI. With 8 bases removed from V and 3 bases from J, the gap between germline ends came to 16 bases. The CDR3 is CASLGTRTDYGYTF. As DNA, the CDR3 is TGTGCCAGCCTGGGGACTCGGACGGACTATGGCTACACCTTC.

The chain has TRBV4-3 and TRBJ2-7; D possibly corresponds to TRBD2 (6 bases). The CDR3 runs to 16 residues. Per the germline V gene, CDR1 is LGHNA and CDR2 is YSLEER. Trimming cost V 3 bases and J 0 bases, with 15 bases left between them. CDR3 sequence reads: CASSHIGGSRSYEQYF. DNA of the CDR3: TGCGCCAGCAGCCATATTGGAGGGTCCCGCTCCTACGAGCAGTACTTC.

The rearrangement joins TRBV11-2 to TRBJ2-1; 13 bases fit TRBD2. The germline gives CDR1 SGHAT, CDR2 FQNNGV. The V segment lost 2 bases and the J segment 7 bases; nucleotides outside the gene matches: 8. The CDR3 is 17 amino acids. CDR3 sequence reads: CASSLRTSGRIMNEQFF. The CDR3 nucleotides read TGTGCCAGCAGCTTAAGGACTAGCGGGAGAATCATGAATGAGCAGTTCTTC.

This rearrangement joins TRBV29-1 to TRBJ2-3; the D gene could be TRBD1 or TRBD2 (5 bases each). Germline CDR1 is SQVTM and CDR2 is ANQGSEA. V was pared by 0 bases and J by 0 bases, with 10 bases between. The CDR3 runs to 15 residues. CDR3 DNA: TGCAGCGTTGAAGATATGGGGGTTAGCACAGATACGCAGTATTTT. Its translation is CSVEDMGVSTDTQYF.

This sequence joins TRBV27 and TRBJ2-2; TRBD2 aligns across 14 bases. This CDR3 spans 16 amino acids. Unmatched junction bases numbered 9, after V lost 10 bases and J lost 5 bases. Germline lookup yields CDR1 MNHEY and CDR2 SMNVEV (reference sequence). The DNA for the CDR3 is TGTGCCACTAGAGGGACTAGCGGGAGAACGACCGGGGAGCTGTTTTTT. Protein product: CATRGTSGRTTGELFF.

This sequence joins TRBV4-3 and TRBJ1-2; D unresolved. The CDR3 sequence is 14 residues long. CDR1 is LGHNA, CDR2 YSLEER, per germline. V shed 2 bases and J shed 6 bases, with 13 bases lying between them. CDR3 sequence: CASSQLGGNNGYTF. CDR3 DNA sequence: TGCGCCAGCAGCCAATTAGGAGGCAACAATGGCTACACCTTC.

The chain is built from TRBV29-1 and TRBJ2-4, with TRBD2 matching over 7 bases. The CDR3 totals 14 residues. The germline CDR1 and CDR2 sequences are SQVTM and ANQGSEA. J was trimmed by 8 bases and V by 6 bases; bases with no gene match: 13. In DNA form, the CDR3 reads TGCAGCGTCCCAACCGGCGGGGGTTTGGACATTCAGTACTTC. It yields the protein CSVPTGGGLDIQYF.

The V and J genes are TRBV29-1 and TRBJ2-3; the D gene is possibly TRBD2 (5 bases). CDR3 length: 14 amino acids. Looked up from germline, CDR1 is SQVTM and CDR2 is ANQGSEA. Trimming took off 2 bases at V and 3 bases at J, with 12 bases between the two ends. DNA of the CDR3: TGCAGCGTTGAAATGGTGGGAGTGACAGATACGCAGTATTTT. Its translation: CSVEMVGVTDTQYF.

V gene TRBV6-5 combines with J gene TRBJ2-7; the D gene is possibly TRBD1 (6 bases). The germline CDR1 and CDR2 sequences are MNHEY and SVGAGI. The CDR3 is 15 amino acids. Between the trimmed V and J ends, which lost 5 bases and 2 bases, there was a span of 16 bases. The CDR3 protein is CASSHTGLKTYEQYF. In nucleotides, the CDR3 is TGTGCCAGCAGTCACACAGGGTTGAAGACCTACGAGCAGTACTTC.

This rearrangement joins TRBV14 to TRBJ2-1, with 10 bases that match TRBD2. CDR1 and CDR2 (germline): SGHDN, FVKESK. The CDR3 is made up of 15 amino acids. The V segment lost 4 bases and the J segment 3 bases; nucleotides outside the gene matches: 3. The CDR3 spells CASSPGLAIYNEQFF. As DNA, the CDR3 is TGTGCCAGCAGCCCGGGACTAGCGATCTACAATGAGCAGTTCTTC.

The chain carries TRBV10-3 and TRBJ2-3, with 9 bases lining up with TRBD2. CDR1 ENHRY and CDR2 SYGVKD come from the germline V gene. Trimming took 5 bases from V and 4 from J; bases not matched to a gene: 13. CDR3 length equals 17 residues. CDR3 amino acids: CAISSPGAGGPPDTQYF. The CDR3 DNA follows: TGTGCCATCAGTTCCCCGGGGGCGGGAGGGCCCCCAGATACGCAGTATTTT.